A selection of T cell receptor beta chains follows, all from one sample in a study of human T cells and chemical hapten exposure. MiXCR, run by TCRdb on the RACE reads, gives a single entry per CDR3 protein. The data contain tens of thousands of distinct CDR3 sequences, about 10% of them singletons. The specimen was whole blood, collected in connection with sensitization to the hapten diphenylcyclopropenone (DPC). The receptors come from a woman in her sixties with alopecia areata. Some clones in this sample may be carry-over from other donors' samples. Each CDR3 is given with its conserved first and last residue. The D gene is left open where the match is weak. Clone size is not always given. Where it is, it says once, few, many or a class for expanded clones.

J gene | clone size | D gene | V gene | CDR3 protein | CDR3 DNA
TRBJ2-7 | - | TRBD2 | TRBV7-9 | CASSPVASGNYEQYF | TGTGCCAGCAGCCCGGTTGCTAGCGGAAATTACGAGCAGTACTTC
TRBJ2-7 | - | - | TRBV7-9 | CASSAGTLSPYEQYF | TGTGCCAGCAGCGCCGGGACACTCTCCCCCTACGAGCAGTACTTC
TRBJ1-5 | - | - | TRBV28 | CASSLTWGGQPQHF | TGTGCCAGCAGCCTTACGTGGGGTGGACAGCCCCAGCATTTT
TRBJ1-1 | - | - | TRBV18 | CASSRGAMNTEAFF | TGTGCCAGCTCACGGGGGGCTATGAACACTGAAGCTTTCTTT
TRBJ2-7 | many | TRBD1 | TRBV10-1 | CASSETRTGRYEQYF | TGCGCCAGCAGTGAGACCCGGACAGGACGATACGAGCAGTACTTC
TRBJ2-3 | - | TRBD1 | TRBV10-3 | CAISRTGGDTQYF | TGTGCCATCAGTCGGACAGGGGGGGATACGCAGTATTTT
TRBJ2-3 | many | TRBD2 | TRBV6-5 | CASSPGLAGRGTQYF | TGTGCCAGCAGTCCCGGACTAGCGGGCCGCGGTACGCAGTATTTT
TRBJ1-2 | few | - | TRBV2 | CASSDGYGYTF | TGTGCCAGCAGTGACGGTTATGGCTACACCTTC
TRBJ2-7 | - | TRBD1 | TRBV6-5 | CASRSRQGARNEQYF | TGTGCCAGCAGGTCGAGACAGGGGGCGCGGAACGAGCAGTACTTC
TRBJ1-1 | many | - | TRBV12-3/TRBV12-4 | CASSFLGMNTEAFF | TGTGCCAGCAGTTTTTTAGGGATGAACACTGAAGCTTTCTTT
TRBJ1-6 | few | TRBD1 | TRBV7-2 | CASSLMGQGMSNSPLHF | TGTGCCAGCAGCTTAATGGGACAGGGGATGAGTAATTCACCCCTCCACTTT
TRBJ2-5 | many | TRBD2 | TRBV13 | CASSSQGLGGQETQYF | TGTGCCAGCAGCTCCCAGGGACTAGGGGGCCAAGAGACCCAGTACTTC
TRBJ1-5 | many | - | TRBV11-2 | CASSLEPSNQPQHF | TGTGCCAGCAGCCTAGAGCCAAGCAATCAGCCCCAGCATTTT
TRBJ1-2 | few | - | TRBV2 | CASSEEATVYGYTF | TGTGCCAGCAGTGAGGAGGCCACGGTCTATGGCTACACCTTC
TRBJ1-4 | many | - | TRBV9 | CASSPQGWSNEKLFF | TGTGCCAGCAGCCCCCAGGGGTGGAGTAATGAAAAACTGTTTTTT
TRBJ1-2 | few | - | TRBV2 | CASSRDGSYGYTF | TGTGCCAGCAGCCGGGACGGAAGTTATGGCTACACCTTC
TRBJ1-4 | few | TRBD1 | TRBV7-6 | CASSLGQGDEKLFF | TGTGCCAGCAGCTTAGGACAGGGCGATGAAAAACTGTTTTTT
TRBJ2-1 | many | TRBD1 | TRBV7-9 | CASSLTGTGGYNEQFF | TGTGCCAGCAGCTTAACCGGGACAGGGGGATACAATGAGCAGTTCTTC
TRBJ2-1 | many | - | TRBV3-1 | CASSQVANLGDEQFF | TGTGCCAGCAGCCAAGTTGCAAACCTAGGGGATGAGCAGTTCTTC
TRBJ1-4 | - | - | TRBV4-1 | CASSQATDLDNEKLFF | TGCGCCAGCAGCCAAGCGACGGACTTAGATAATGAAAAACTGTTTTTT
TRBJ1-2 | - | - | TRBV30 | CAWSQIAGYGYTF | TGTGCCTGGAGTCAGATCGCAGGGTATGGCTACACCTTC
TRBJ2-1 | - | - | TRBV9 | CSSSVVSRPYNEQFF | TGTTCCAGCAGCGTAGTTTCGCGACCCTACAATGAGCAGTTCTTC
TRBJ2-3 | - | - | TRBV11-1 | CASSLGENTDTQYF | TGTGCCAGCAGCTTAGGGGAGAACACAGATACGCAGTATTTT
TRBJ1-1 | many | - | TRBV5-6 | CASSSLLSVNTEAFF | TGTGCCAGCAGCTCCTTATTGTCCGTGAACACTGAAGCTTTCTTT
TRBJ2-5 | many | TRBD1 | TRBV7-2 | CASSARTGPSGTQYF | TGTGCCAGCAGCGCCCGGACAGGGCCTTCGGGGACCCAGTACTTC
TRBJ2-7 | many | TRBD1 | TRBV20-1 | CSARGVQGGSYEQYF | TGCAGTGCTAGAGGTGTACAGGGGGGAAGCTACGAGCAGTACTTC
TRBJ2-7 | many | - | TRBV29-1 | CSVEDRIIVASAYEQYF | TGCAGCGTTGAAGATAGAATCATCGTCGCCTCGGCCTACGAGCAGTACTTC
TRBJ2-7 | many | - | TRBV3-1 | CASGGEQYF | TGTGCCAGCGGGGGGGAGCAGTACTTC
TRBJ1-1 | many | - | TRBV14 | CASSQVKGPNTPEAFF | TGTGCCAGCAGCCAAGTAAAAGGGCCCAACACCCCTGAAGCTTTCTTT
TRBJ1-6 | few | - | TRBV9 | CASSARGAYSPLHF | TGTGCCAGCAGCGCTAGGGGGGCCTATTCACCCCTCCACTTT
TRBJ1-5 | few | - | TRBV12-3/TRBV12-4 | CASSLRALSQPQHF | TGTGCCAGCAGTTTAAGGGCGTTAAGTCAGCCCCAGCATTTT